This TCR beta chain emerged from a study of Graves' ophthalmopathy and Graves' hyperthyroidism. Notes on the study in general: Blood also contained most of the expanded thyroid clonotypes above 0.001 frequency. The model's ophthalmopathy progression predictions had about 69% sensitivity and 72.22% specificity.

The CDR3 runs to 17 residues. V dropped 8 bases and J dropped 7 bases, with 26 bases sitting between them. Looked up from germline, CDR1 is MNHEY and CDR2 is SMNVEV (reference sequence). Disease in donors with ophthalmopathy had moderate-to-severe activity, CAS ≥3, NOSPECS ≥4 and under 3 months' duration. Uncontrolled infections, other autoimmune diseases, pregnancy or lactation barred patients from enrollment. RNA transcripts were the template, and TCR beta CDR3 regions were amplified from them. First-round RT-PCR with HTBI primers preceded a second-round multiplex PCR. In TCRdb, the multiplex PCR reads were re-called with MiXCR into one record per CDR3 protein. Of under 350,000 distinct CDR3 sequences listed, roughly 16% were seen once; the top ten hold 9% to 15%. This clonotype has at least ten counts. Its target is unknown.

V usage is TRBV27 and J usage is TRBJ1-4; D is uncertain. Sequencing was carried out using peripheral blood. The sequence was collected from an adult man with Graves' ophthalmopathy. The CDR3 here is CASSLGASSSPIEKLFF. In DNA, the CDR3 is TGTGCCAGCTCACTTGGCGCCTCTAGTTCCCCGATTGAAAAACTGTTTTTT. Looking up the rest from reference TRBV27 and TRBJ1-4 gives the full variable domain: EAQVTQNPRYLITVTGKKLTVTCSQNMNHEYMSWYRQDPGLGLRQIYYSMNVEVTDKGDVPEGYKVSRKEKRNFPLILESPSPNQTSLYFCASSLGASSSPIEKLFFGSGTQLSVL.